One and the same sample provided the 19 T cell receptor beta chains below, sequenced in a study of blood T cell repertoires in COVID-19. Generated by immunoSEQ multiplex PCR, the TCRdb table keeps only in-frame clones and is missing some. The sample records over 200,000 clones, around 82% being singletons. The sequencing input was peripheral blood. The source is a woman aged 40 to 49 with active or convalescent COVID-19.

The rearrangement links TRBV27 to TRBJ2-3; 12 bases map to TRBD2. CDR1 MNHEY and CDR2 SMNVEV come from the germline V gene (reference sequence). Germline trimming cut 4 bases from V and 6 bases from J; bases unmatched to any gene: 8. CDR3 length: 16 residues. CDR3 amino acids: CASSWTSGVKGDTQYF. Written as DNA, the CDR3 is TGTGCCAGCAGTTGGACTAGCGGGGTAAAAGGGGATACGCAGTATTTT.

This sequence joins TRBV11-3 and TRBJ2-3; D possibly corresponds to TRBD2 (6 bases). V dropped 4 bases and J dropped 3 bases, with 20 bases sitting between them. This CDR3 contains 17 residues. Germline values: CDR1 SGHNT, CDR2 YENEEA. The chain's CDR3 is CASSSRRRGGVTDTQYF. The CDR3 DNA sequence: TGTGCCAGCAGCTCCCGTAGGAGGGGCGGGGTGACAGATACGCAGTATTTT.

CDR3 residues: CASSATSVYEQYF. The CDR3 DNA reads TGTGCCAGCAGCGCGACTAGCGTCTACGAGCAGTACTTC. V and J are TRBV6-5 and TRBJ2-7, with 8 bases fitting TRBD2. V lost 6 bases to trimming and J lost 3 bases; unmatched junction nucleotides: 4. Germline CDR1 is MNHEY and CDR2 is SVGAGI. CDR3 size: 13 residues.

The genes are TRBV27 and TRBJ2-7; perhaps TRBD1 as D (5 bases). The germline CDR1 and CDR2 sequences are MNHEY and SMNVEV (reference sequence). The CDR3 is 15 residues long. The V end was cut by 6 bases, the J end by 7 bases, with 22 bases between. CDR3 protein: CASSSPGRVAWEQYF. The CDR3 nucleotides are TGTGCCAGCAGCTCTCCGGGCAGGGTGGCGTGGGAGCAGTACTTC.

This clone has a single count. The V gene is TRBV9, the J gene TRBJ2-1, with TRBD2 matching 10 bases. Per germline, CDR1 SGDLS and CDR2 YYNGEE. The CDR3 spans 19 residues. The J segment lost 3 bases and the V segment lost 4 bases, leaving 16 bases of the junction unmatched. The CDR3 reads CASSPRTSGSLGDYNEQFF. The CDR3 DNA follows: TGTGCCAGCAGCCCACGGACTAGCGGCTCTCTTGGGGACTACAATGAGCAGTTCTTC.

This clone was seen once. Distinct nucleotide sequences in the sample also encode this CDR3. V gene TRBV11-1 combines with J gene TRBJ1-1; D possibly corresponds to TRBD1 (5 bases). V dropped 5 bases and J dropped 1 base, with 8 bases sitting between them. The CDR3 length is 13 residues. Germline values: CDR1 SGHAT, CDR2 FQDESV (reference sequence). The CDR3 DNA is TGTGCCAGCAGCCTAGACAGGAACACTGAAGCTTTCTTT. Its translation: CASSLDRNTEAFF.

This chain links TRBV19 with TRBJ1-1; 8 bases agree with TRBD1. The junction had 11 bases not matched to a gene; V was cut back by 4 bases and J by 7 bases. This CDR3 has 15 residues. Looked up from germline, CDR1 is LNHDA and CDR2 is SQIVND (reference sequence). CDR3 residues: CASSTLWTGTVEAFF. The CDR3 DNA reads TGTGCCAGTAGTACATTATGGACAGGGACTGTTGAAGCTTTCTTT. Filled out from reference TRBV19 and TRBJ1-1, the complete variable domain reads DGGITQSPKYLFRKEGQNVTLSCEQNLNHDAMYWYRQDPGQGLRLIYYSQIVNDFQKGDIAEGYSVSREKKESFPLTVTSAQKNPTAFYLCASSTLWTGTVEAFFGQGTRLTVV.

This clone was observed once. The rearrangement joins TRBV19 to TRBJ1-4; the D gene is possibly TRBD1 (5 bases). Trimming cost V 3 bases and J 8 bases, with 13 bases left between them. The CDR3 extends over 14 amino acids. CDR1 and CDR2 (germline): LNHDA, SQIVND (reference sequence). The CDR3 nucleotides read TGTGCCAGTAGTATCGGGTCAGGGAACGAAAAACTGTTTTTT. Translation: CASSIGSGNEKLFF. The variable domain in full, with the rest retrieved from reference TRBV19 and TRBJ1-4, is DGGITQSPKYLFRKEGQNVTLSCEQNLNHDAMYWYRQDPGQGLRLIYYSQIVNDFQKGDIAEGYSVSREKKESFPLTVTSAQKNPTAFYLCASSIGSGNEKLFFGSGTQLSVL.

This sequence joins TRBV4-3 and TRBJ1-1; D remains ambiguous. V was shortened by 0 bases and J by 8 bases, with 7 bases between the two germline ends. Germline V CDR1 and CDR2: LGHNA, YSLEER. The CDR3 has 12 residues. CDR3: CASSQDTSEAFF. CDR3 in DNA: TGCGCCAGCAGCCAAGATACTTCCGAAGCTTTCTTT.

In this sample, this clone turned up a few times. V and J are TRBV6-5 and TRBJ1-5; TRBD1 is a possible D gene (5 bases). Germline assignment: CDR1 MNHEY and CDR2 SVGAGI. The CDR3 is 13 amino acids. Trimming took off 8 bases at V and 4 bases at J, with 12 bases between the two ends. The CDR3 loop reads CASCTQGNQPQHF. DNA for the CDR3: TGTGCCAGCTGTACGCAGGGTAATCAGCCCCAGCATTTT.

The genes are TRBV7-9 and TRBJ2-1; 9 bases match TRBD1. Germline V lookup: CDR1 SEHNR, CDR2 FQNEAQ (reference sequence). The CDR3 has 14 residues. Germline trimming cut 5 bases from V and 6 bases from J; bases unmatched to any gene: 5. In nucleotides, the CDR3 is TGTGCCAGCAGCGTCTCGGACAGGGGCAATGAGCAGTTCTTC. This gives the protein CASSVSDRGNEQFF.

The CDR3 here is CASHSGRGNTEAFF. The CDR3 coding sequence is TGTGCCAGCCATTCAGGCAGGGGGAACACTGAAGCTTTCTTT. The rearrangement links TRBV2 to TRBJ1-1; possible D gene TRBD1, 6 bases. The CDR3 length is 14 residues. Germline V gene data show CDR1 as SNHLY and CDR2 as FYNNEI. Trimming left V 8 bases short and J 1 base short, with 14 bases between.

V is TRBV2 and J is TRBJ2-2; 13 bases are a match to TRBD2. CDR1 and CDR2 from the germline V gene are SNHLY and FYNNEI. The CDR3 contains 14 residues. With V trimmed by 7 bases and J by 6 bases, 2 bases remained unmatched. Written as DNA, the CDR3 is TGTGCCAGCAACGGACTAGCGGGAGCCGGGGAGCTGTTTTTT. Translating it yields CASNGLAGAGELFF.

This clone was observed a handful of times. The chain uses TRBV4-2 and TRBJ1-5; 7 nucleotides agree with TRBD1. Unmatched junction bases numbered 5, after V lost 1 base and J lost 2 bases. Germline assignment: CDR1 LGHNA and CDR2 YNFKEQ. The length of the CDR3 is 16 residues. CDR3 region: CASSQVSTGGNQPQHF. Written as DNA, the CDR3 is TGTGCCAGCAGCCAAGTAAGCACAGGGGGCAATCAGCCCCAGCATTTT.

The chain has TRBV7-8 and TRBJ1-1; a possible D gene is TRBD1 (5 bases). Trimming left V 6 bases short and J 5 bases short, with 13 bases between. This CDR3 is built from 13 residues. Germline lookup yields CDR1 SGHVS and CDR2 FQNEAQ. The CDR3 region is CASSRRGRTEAFF. CDR3 DNA: TGTGCCAGCAGTCGACGGGGGAGGACTGAAGCTTTCTTT.

This sequence joins TRBV5-1 and TRBJ1-4; TRBD1 agrees at 9 bases. V gave up 4 bases and J gave up 2 bases; unmatched junction bases: 6. The CDR3 has 16 residues. Germline V lookup: CDR1 SGHRS, CDR2 YFSETQ. CDR3 sequence: CASSPDRGITNEKLFF. CDR3 nucleotides: TGCGCCAGCAGCCCGGACAGGGGTATCACTAATGAAAAACTGTTTTTT.

The genes are TRBV30 and TRBJ2-6; 9 bases align to TRBD1. CDR3 length: 18 amino acids. V shed 2 bases and J 4 bases; nucleotides not matched to a gene: 12. From germline, CDR1 is GTSNPN and CDR2 SVGIG (reference sequence). This CDR3 is CAWSTYSGTGSGANVLTF. CDR3 nucleotide sequence: TGTGCCTGGAGTACCTATTCCGGGACAGGGTCGGGGGCCAACGTCCTGACTTTC. Full variable domain (missing parts from reference TRBV30 and TRBJ2-6): SQTIHQWPATLVQPVGSPLSLECTVEGTSNPNLYWYRQAAGRGLQLLFYSVGIGQISSEVPQNLSASRPQDRQFILSSKKLLLSDSGFYLCAWSTYSGTGSGANVLTFGAGSRLTVL.

The gene calls are TRBV3-1 (or the pseudogene TRBV3-2) and TRBJ2-2; 10 positions agree with TRBD1. Germline CDR1 LGHDT, CDR2 YNNKEL (reference sequence). V lost 2 bases to trimming and J lost 1 base; unmatched junction nucleotides: 4. This CDR3 is 17 amino acids long. In nucleotides, the CDR3 is TGTGCCAGCAGCCAATCGACAGGGGGCGGGAACACCGGGGAGCTGTTTTTT. The encoded protein is CASSQSTGGGNTGELFF.

CDR3 in DNA: TGTGCCAGCAGCTCCCCCGCCGGGGGGTCCTACGAGCAGTACTTC. Translated: CASSSPAGGSYEQYF. The V gene is TRBV5-6, the J gene TRBJ2-7; 7 bases agree with TRBD2. Trimming took 3 bases from V and 1 from J; bases not matched to a gene: 7. The CDR3 runs 15 residues. Germline lookup yields CDR1 SGHDT and CDR2 YYEEEE.